The 24 T cell receptor beta chains presented below share a single source sample, sequenced in a study of blood T cell repertoires in COVID-19. Sequencing was performed with immunoSEQ multiplex PCR; in TCRdb, only in-frame clones are kept and a portion is missing. The table shows more than 45,000 clones, with approximately 87% occurring only once. Sequencing was done on a sample of peripheral blood. These receptors came from a woman aged 55-69 years with acute or convalescent COVID-19.

This chain joins TRBV9 and TRBJ2-2; 15 nucleotides agree with TRBD2. CDR1 is SGDLS, CDR2 YYNGEE, per germline. The CDR3 is 21 amino acids. The V and J ends lost 4 bases and 5 bases, in that order; junction bases with no gene match: 18. The CDR3 region is CASSFSTPTGLAGGRTGELFF. Written as DNA, the CDR3 is TGTGCCAGCAGCTTTTCGACCCCGACGGGACTAGCGGGAGGAAGAACCGGGGAGCTGTTTTTT.

The rearrangement uses TRBV3-1 (or the pseudogene TRBV3-2) and TRBJ2-3; TRBD2 agrees at 13 bases. The CDR3 is 16 amino acids. The junction had 7 bases not matched to a gene; V was cut back by 4 bases and J by 6 bases. CDR1 LGHDT and CDR2 YNNKEL come from the germline V gene (reference sequence). The CDR3 protein is CASSPGLAGAWDTQYF. CDR3 nucleotides: TGTGCCAGCAGCCCCGGACTAGCGGGGGCGTGGGATACGCAGTATTTT.

The chain carries TRBV5-8 and TRBJ1-5; tentative D call: TRBD1 (5 bases). With 1 base removed from V and 3 bases from J, the gap between germline ends came to 11 bases. This CDR3 contains 15 residues. Germline V gives CDR1 SGHTS, CDR2 YDEGEE. The CDR3 loop is CASSLTRQINQPQHF. The CDR3 region has the DNA TGTGCCAGCAGCTTGACACGACAGATCAATCAGCCCCAGCATTTT.

This clone has a single count. The CDR3, as DNA: TGTGCCATCAGTAGGACAGGGGAAGCTTTCTTT. Protein product: CAISRTGEAFF. The chain has TRBV10-3 and TRBJ1-1, with 8 bases that match TRBD1. This CDR3 contains 11 residues. With 5 bases clipped from V and 8 bases from J, the junction kept 1 base outside the gene matches. Germline V lookup: CDR1 ENHRY, CDR2 SYGVKD.

The genes are TRBV2 and TRBJ1-6; tentatively, D is TRBD1 (6 bases). The germline V gene encodes CDR1 SNHLY and CDR2 FYNNEI. Trimming shortened V by 11 bases and J by 6 bases, and 11 bases separated the two germline ends. The CDR3 extends over 12 amino acids. The CDR3 loop is CAGQRGNSPLHF. The CDR3 nucleotides are TGTGCCGGACAGAGGGGTAATTCACCCCTCCACTTT.

The rearrangement joins TRBV29-1 to TRBJ2-1; D perhaps matches TRBD2 (6 bases). The CDR3 runs to 13 residues. V lost 7 bases to trimming and J lost 5 bases, with 15 bases between them. CDR1 is SQVTM, CDR2 ANQGSEA, per germline. The CDR3 sequence: CSGRRGINNEQFF. The CDR3 DNA sequence: TGCAGCGGACGTCGCGGGATAAACAATGAGCAGTTCTTC.

The chain has TRBV3-1 (or the pseudogene TRBV3-2) and TRBJ2-1; D is unresolved. The germline V gene has CDR1 LGHDT and CDR2 YNNKEL (reference sequence). Trimming cost V 1 base and J 4 bases, with 14 bases left between them. The length of the CDR3 is 16 residues. DNA for the CDR3: TGTGCCAGCAGCCAAGGGGTGGAGTGGAGTTACAATGAGCAGTTCTTC. Amino acid sequence: CASSQGVEWSYNEQFF.

The J gene is TRBJ2-1, the V gene TRBV7-8; TRBD2 agrees at 10 bases. This CDR3 comprises 16 residues. CDR1 SGHVS and CDR2 FQNEAQ come from the germline V gene. V gave up 5 bases and J gave up 3 bases; unmatched junction bases: 7. The CDR3 here is CASSPKRGGLYNEQFF. CDR3 DNA: TGTGCCAGCAGCCCAAAGCGGGGGGGCCTCTACAATGAGCAGTTCTTC.

The rearrangement uses TRBV6-5 and TRBJ1-1; 7 bases match TRBD1. Germline assignment: CDR1 MNHEY and CDR2 SVGAGI. The V gene end was trimmed by 2 bases and the J gene end by 0 bases; junction bases not matched to a gene: 3. The CDR3 contains 15 residues. The CDR3 bases are TGTGCCAGCAGTTACGGGGGACAGTTGAACACTGAAGCTTTCTTT. Residues: CASSYGGQLNTEAFF.

V gene TRBV5-1 combines with J gene TRBJ2-1; TRBD2 aligns across 11 bases. Trimming at V came to 4 bases and at J to 5 bases, leaving 5 bases not matched to a gene. CDR3 length: 15 residues. Germline CDR1 is SGHRS and CDR2 is YFSETQ. Here the CDR3 reads CASSRIAGGDNEQFF. The CDR3 DNA reads TGCGCCAGCAGCAGAATAGCGGGAGGGGACAATGAGCAGTTCTTC.

This chain connects TRBV7-9 to TRBJ1-1; TRBD1 might be the D (6 bases). This CDR3 has 13 residues. Trimming shortened V by 3 bases and J by 8 bases, and 13 bases separated the two germline ends. Germline V gene sequence: CDR1 SEHNR, CDR2 FQNEAQ (reference sequence). As DNA, the CDR3 is TGTGCCAGCAGCTTCCAGGACAGAGCGGAAGCTTTCTTT. Protein sequence: CASSFQDRAEAFF.

The J gene is TRBJ1-4, the V gene TRBV15, with 7 bases aligning to TRBD1. V was pared by 8 bases and J by 3 bases, with 6 bases of the junction left unmatched. This CDR3 has 14 residues. Germline values: CDR1 LNHNV, CDR2 YYDKDF (reference sequence). The CDR3 here is CATSQGFANEKLFF. CDR3 coding DNA: TGTGCCACCTCACAGGGGTTTGCTAATGAAAAACTGTTTTTT.

The chain couples TRBV6-6 to TRBJ1-5, with a possible D match to TRBD1 (5 bases). V was trimmed by 8 bases and J by 2 bases, leaving 13 bases between them. The CDR3 is 14 residues long. Germline V CDR1 and CDR2: MNHNY, SVGAGI (reference sequence). The CDR3, as DNA: TGTGCCAGCCTCACGGGGGAACGCAATCAGCCCCAGCATTTT. Translation: CASLTGERNQPQHF.

V is TRBV5-8 and J is TRBJ1-4; 9 positions match TRBD1. Looked up from germline, CDR1 is SGHTS and CDR2 is YDEGEE. The junction had 9 bases not matched to a gene; V was cut back by 3 bases and J by 6 bases. The CDR3 is made up of 16 amino acids. The CDR3 DNA sequence: TGTGCCAGCAGCTCCCGATTACAGGGGGCCCATGAAAAACTGTTTTTT. Translation gives CASSSRLQGAHEKLFF. The whole variable domain, remainder taken from reference TRBV5-8 and TRBJ1-4, is EAGVTQSPTHLIKTRGQQATLRCSPISGHTSVYWYQQALGLGLQFLLWYDEGEERNRGNFPPRFSGRQFPNYSSELNVNALELEDSALYLCASSSRLQGAHEKLFFGSGTQLSVL.

This chain connects TRBV6-5 to TRBJ2-7, with D tentatively TRBD1 (5 bases). V lost 5 bases and J lost 6, with 17 bases in between. This CDR3 spans 14 amino acids. CDR1 and CDR2 (germline): MNHEY, SVGAGI. The CDR3 is CASSNLETVSEQYF. The CDR3 bases are TGTGCCAGCAGTAACCTAGAGACAGTTTCCGAGCAGTACTTC.

The genes are TRBV14 and TRBJ2-6; maybe TRBD2 (5 bases). Germline values: CDR1 SGHDN, CDR2 FVKESK. The ends were cut back, 8 bases at V and 0 bases at J, with 11 bases in the middle. The CDR3 sequence is 15 residues long. The CDR3 spells CASGGDPSGANVLTF. DNA of the CDR3: TGTGCCAGCGGAGGAGATCCCTCTGGGGCCAACGTCCTGACTTTC. Combining the CDR3 with reference TRBV14 and TRBJ2-6 gives the whole variable domain EAGVTQFPSHSVIEKGQTVTLRCDPISGHDNLYWYRRVMGKEIKFLLHFVKESKQDESGMPNNRFLAERTGGTYSTLKVQPAELEDSGVYFCASGGDPSGANVLTFGAGSRLTVL.

The CDR3 DNA reads as TGTGCCAGTAGCGAGCGGGAGTATCGGGAGACCCAGTACTTC. Translating gives CASSEREYRETQYF. The chain has TRBV19 and TRBJ2-5, with TRBD2 identical over 8 bases. The V gene's germline CDR1 is LNHDA and CDR2 SQIVND (reference sequence). With 6 bases clipped from V and 5 bases from J, the junction kept 8 bases outside the gene matches. The CDR3 is made up of 14 amino acids.

For the CDR3, the DNA is TGTGCCAGCAGCACGGGACAGGGGAGTGGAGCCTACGAGCAGTACTTC. Translated, it gives CASSTGQGSGAYEQYF. The chain carries TRBV6-2 or TRBV6-3 and TRBJ2-7, with TRBD1 identical over 10 bases. The CDR3 totals 16 residues. The germline V gene has CDR1 MNHEY and CDR2 SVGEGT. Trimming removed 6 bases from V and 2 bases from J; junction bases left unmatched: 10.

V usage is TRBV19 and J usage is TRBJ1-1; maybe TRBD1 (5 bases). The germline V gene encodes CDR1 LNHDA and CDR2 SQIVND (reference sequence). V lost 8 bases and J lost 10, with 17 bases in between. CDR3 length equals 12 residues. The CDR3 loop is CASAAGSKAAFF. Here the CDR3 DNA reads TGTGCCAGTGCAGCAGGGTCAAAGGCAGCTTTCTTT.

The chain uses TRBV7-8 and TRBJ2-5; D gene unclear. V was pared by 5 bases and J by 2 bases, with 3 bases between. The CDR3 sequence is 11 residues long. Germline loops: CDR1 SGHVS, CDR2 FQNEAQ. This CDR3 reads CASSIQETQYF. The CDR3 DNA sequence: TGTGCCAGCAGCATACAAGAGACCCAGTACTTC.

The J gene is TRBJ1-1, the V gene TRBV14, with D tentatively TRBD1 (5 bases). The germline V gene encodes CDR1 SGHDN and CDR2 FVKESK. The length of the CDR3 is 14 residues. V lost 0 bases, J lost 1 base, and 6 bases lay in between. The CDR3 loop is CASSQETANTEAFF. DNA for the CDR3: TGTGCCAGCAGCCAAGAGACAGCGAACACTGAAGCTTTCTTT.

The rearrangement joins TRBV9 to TRBJ1-1; 7 bases fit TRBD1. The CDR3 loop spans 15 amino acids. V shed 1 base, J shed 1 base, and the junction held 4 bases outside the gene matches. The germline CDR1 and CDR2 sequences are SGDLS and YYNGEE. The CDR3 nucleotides read TGTGCCAGCAGCGTAACAGGGGCTCCGAACACTGAAGCTTTCTTT. Translated, it gives CASSVTGAPNTEAFF.

The chain recombines TRBV6-5 with TRBJ1-2; 9 bases align to TRBD1. V was pared by 10 bases and J by 1 base, with 7 bases of the junction left unmatched. CDR3 size: 14 residues. Germline V gene data show CDR1 as MNHEY and CDR2 as SVGAGI. CDR3 region: CATAGTGSNYGYTF. DNA for the CDR3: TGTGCCACAGCCGGGACAGGGAGTAACTATGGCTACACCTTC.

CDR3 nucleotides: TGTGCCAGCAGTCCCCTGGCGGGAGCTCACTATGGCTACACCTTC. Its translation is CASSPLAGAHYGYTF. The chain uses TRBV27 and TRBJ1-2; unclear D gene. Germline CDR1 MNHEY, CDR2 SMNVEV (reference sequence). This CDR3 has 15 residues. V lost 5 bases to trimming and J lost 3 bases, with 16 bases between them.